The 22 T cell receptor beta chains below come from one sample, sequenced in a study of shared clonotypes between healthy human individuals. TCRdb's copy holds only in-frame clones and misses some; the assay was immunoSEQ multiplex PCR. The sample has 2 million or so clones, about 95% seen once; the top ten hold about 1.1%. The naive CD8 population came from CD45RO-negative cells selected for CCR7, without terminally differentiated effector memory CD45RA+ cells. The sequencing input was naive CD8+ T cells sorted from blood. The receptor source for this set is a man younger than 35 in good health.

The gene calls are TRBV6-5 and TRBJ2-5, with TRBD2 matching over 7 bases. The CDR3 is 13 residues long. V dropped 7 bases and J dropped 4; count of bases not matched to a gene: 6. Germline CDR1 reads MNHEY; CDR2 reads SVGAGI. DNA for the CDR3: TGTGCCAGCAAGGGCGGGAGTACAGAGACCCAGTACTTC. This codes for CASKGGSTETQYF.

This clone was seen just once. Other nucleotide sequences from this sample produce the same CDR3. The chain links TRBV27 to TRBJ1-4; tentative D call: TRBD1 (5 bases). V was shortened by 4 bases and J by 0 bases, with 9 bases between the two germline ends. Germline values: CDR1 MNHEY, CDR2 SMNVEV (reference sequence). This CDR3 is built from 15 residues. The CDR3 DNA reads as TGTGCCAGCAGTTCCGGGACTACAACTAATGAAAAACTGTTTTTT. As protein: CASSSGTTTNEKLFF. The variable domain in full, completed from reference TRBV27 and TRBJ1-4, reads EAQVTQNPRYLITVTGKKLTVTCSQNMNHEYMSWYRQDPGLGLRQIYYSMNVEVTDKGDVPEGYKVSRKEKRNFPLILESPSPNQTSLYFCASSSGTTTNEKLFFGSGTQLSVL.

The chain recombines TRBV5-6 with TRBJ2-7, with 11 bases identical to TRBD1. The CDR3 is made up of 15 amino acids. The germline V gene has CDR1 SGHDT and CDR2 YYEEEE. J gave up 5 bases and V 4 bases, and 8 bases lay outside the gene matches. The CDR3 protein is CASSGGQGATDEQYF. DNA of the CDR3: TGTGCCAGCAGCGGCGGACAGGGGGCGACAGACGAGCAGTACTTC. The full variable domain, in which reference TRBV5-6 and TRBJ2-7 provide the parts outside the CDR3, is DAGVTQSPTHLIKTRGQQVTLRCSPKSGHDTVSWYQQALGQGPQFIFQYYEEEERQRGNFPDRFSGHQFPNYSSELNVNALLLGDSALYLCASSGGQGATDEQYFGPGTRLTVT.

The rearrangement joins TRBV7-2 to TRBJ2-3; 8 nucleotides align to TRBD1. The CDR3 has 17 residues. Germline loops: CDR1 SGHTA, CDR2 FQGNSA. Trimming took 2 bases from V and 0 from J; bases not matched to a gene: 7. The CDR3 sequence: CASSLHPTGASTDTQYF. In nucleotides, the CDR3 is TGTGCCAGCAGCTTACATCCGACAGGGGCCAGCACAGATACGCAGTATTTT.

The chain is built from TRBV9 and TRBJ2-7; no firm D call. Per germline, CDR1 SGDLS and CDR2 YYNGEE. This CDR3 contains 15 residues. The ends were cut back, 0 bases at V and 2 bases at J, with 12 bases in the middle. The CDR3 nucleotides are TGTGCCAGCAGCGTAGCGGGCAGCTTAGCCTACGAGCAGTACTTC. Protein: CASSVAGSLAYEQYF. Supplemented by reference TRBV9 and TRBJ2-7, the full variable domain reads DSGVTQTPKHLITATGQRVTLRCSPRSGDLSVYWYQQSLDQGLQFLIQYYNGEERAKGNILERFSAQQFPDLHSELNLSSLELGDSALYFCASSVAGSLAYEQYFGPGTRLTVT.

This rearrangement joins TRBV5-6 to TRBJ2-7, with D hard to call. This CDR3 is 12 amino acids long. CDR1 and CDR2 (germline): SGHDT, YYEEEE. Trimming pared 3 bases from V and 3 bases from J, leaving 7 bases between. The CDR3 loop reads CASSSDHYEQYF. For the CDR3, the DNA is TGTGCCAGCAGCTCCGACCACTACGAGCAGTACTTC.

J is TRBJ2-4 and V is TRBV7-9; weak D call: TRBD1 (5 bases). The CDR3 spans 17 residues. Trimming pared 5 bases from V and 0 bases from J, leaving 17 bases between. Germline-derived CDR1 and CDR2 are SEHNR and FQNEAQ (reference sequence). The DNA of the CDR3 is TGTGCCAGCAGCCCCAGACTCAGGGATTTAGCCAAAAACATTCAGTACTTC. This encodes CASSPRLRDLAKNIQYF.

In nucleotides, the CDR3 is TGTGCCAGCAGCTTACAGCGGGTCCAACCCTACAATGAGCAGTTCTTC. This codes for CASSLQRVQPYNEQFF. The chain recombines TRBV7-9 with TRBJ2-1; TRBD2 is a possible D gene (6 bases). Germline CDR1 and CDR2: SEHNR and FQNEAQ (reference sequence). V lost 2 bases, J lost 2 bases, and 13 bases lay in between. This CDR3 comprises 16 residues.

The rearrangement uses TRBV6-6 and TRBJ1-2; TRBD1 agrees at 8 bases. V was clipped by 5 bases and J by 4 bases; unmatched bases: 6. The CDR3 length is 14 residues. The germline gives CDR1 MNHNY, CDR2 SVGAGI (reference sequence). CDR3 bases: TGTGCCAGCAGTGGACAGGGACTAAGCTATGGCTACACCTTC. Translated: CASSGQGLSYGYTF.

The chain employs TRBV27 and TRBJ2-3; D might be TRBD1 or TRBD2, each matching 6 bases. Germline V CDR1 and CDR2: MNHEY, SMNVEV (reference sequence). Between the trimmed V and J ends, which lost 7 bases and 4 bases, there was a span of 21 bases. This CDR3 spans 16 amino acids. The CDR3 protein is CASTPSWGASPDTQYF. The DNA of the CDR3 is TGTGCCAGCACCCCGTCTTGGGGGGCCAGCCCAGATACGCAGTATTTT.

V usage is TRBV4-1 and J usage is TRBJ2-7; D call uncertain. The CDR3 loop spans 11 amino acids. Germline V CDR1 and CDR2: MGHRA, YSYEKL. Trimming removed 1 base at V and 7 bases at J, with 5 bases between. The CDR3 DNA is TGCGCCAGCAGCCAAGCCCTTGAGCAGTACTTC. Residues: CASSQALEQYF.

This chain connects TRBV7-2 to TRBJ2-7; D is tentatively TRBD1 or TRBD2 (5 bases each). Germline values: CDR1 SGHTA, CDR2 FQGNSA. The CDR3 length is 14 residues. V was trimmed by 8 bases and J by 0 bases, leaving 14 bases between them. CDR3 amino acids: CASVSSGSSYEQYF. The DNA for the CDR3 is TGTGCCAGCGTGTCCTCAGGGAGCTCCTACGAGCAGTACTTC.

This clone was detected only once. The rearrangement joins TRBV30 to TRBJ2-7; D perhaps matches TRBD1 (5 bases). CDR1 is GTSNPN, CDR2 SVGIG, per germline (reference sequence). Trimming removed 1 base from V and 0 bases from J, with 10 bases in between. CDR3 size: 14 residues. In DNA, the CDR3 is TGTGCCTGGAGTGACGACAGAATCTCCTACGAGCAGTACTTC. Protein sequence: CAWSDDRISYEQYF.

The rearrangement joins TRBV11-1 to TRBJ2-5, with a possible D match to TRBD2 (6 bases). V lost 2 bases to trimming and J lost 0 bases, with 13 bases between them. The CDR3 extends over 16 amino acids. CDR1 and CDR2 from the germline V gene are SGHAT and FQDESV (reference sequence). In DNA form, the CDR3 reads TGTGCCAGCAGCTTAACGCGGGACCCTAACCAAGAGACCCAGTACTTC. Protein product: CASSLTRDPNQETQYF. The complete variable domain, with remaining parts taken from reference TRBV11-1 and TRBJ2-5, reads EAEVAQSPRYKITEKSQAVAFWCDPISGHATLYWYRQILGQGPELLVQFQDESVVDDSQLPKDRFSAERLKGVDSTLKIQPAELGDSAMYLCASSLTRDPNQETQYFGPGTRLLVL.

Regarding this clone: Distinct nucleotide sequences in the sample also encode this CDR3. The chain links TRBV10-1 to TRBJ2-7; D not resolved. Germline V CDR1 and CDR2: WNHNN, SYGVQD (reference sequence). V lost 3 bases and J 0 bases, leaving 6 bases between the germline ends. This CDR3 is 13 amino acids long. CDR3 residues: CASSDPSSYEQYF. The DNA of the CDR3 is TGCGCCAGCAGTGATCCTAGCTCCTACGAGCAGTACTTC.

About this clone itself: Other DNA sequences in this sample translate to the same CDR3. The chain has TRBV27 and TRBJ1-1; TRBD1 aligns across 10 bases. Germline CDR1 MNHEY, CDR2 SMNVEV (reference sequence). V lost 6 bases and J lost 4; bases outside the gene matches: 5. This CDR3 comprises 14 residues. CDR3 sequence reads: CASSLGTGVTEAFF. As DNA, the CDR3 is TGTGCCAGCAGCTTAGGGACAGGGGTCACTGAAGCTTTCTTT.

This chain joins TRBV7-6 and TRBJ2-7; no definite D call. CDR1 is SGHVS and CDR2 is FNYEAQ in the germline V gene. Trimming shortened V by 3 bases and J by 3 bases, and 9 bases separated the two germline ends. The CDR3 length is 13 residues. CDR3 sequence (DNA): TGTGCCAGCAGCTTCGGCAGATACTACGAGCAGTACTTC. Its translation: CASSFGRYYEQYF.

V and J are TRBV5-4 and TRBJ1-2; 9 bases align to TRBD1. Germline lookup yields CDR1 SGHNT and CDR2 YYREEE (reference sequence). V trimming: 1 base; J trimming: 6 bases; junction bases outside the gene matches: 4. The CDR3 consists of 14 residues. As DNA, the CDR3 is TGTGCCAGCAGCTTGAACAGGGGGCAAGATGGCTACACCTTC. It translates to CASSLNRGQDGYTF. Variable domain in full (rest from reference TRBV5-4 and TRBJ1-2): ETGVTQSPTHLIKTRGQQVTLRCSSQSGHNTVSWYQQALGQGPQFIFQYYREEENGRGNFPPRFSGLQFPNYSSELNVNALELDDSALYLCASSLNRGQDGYTFGSGTRLTVV.

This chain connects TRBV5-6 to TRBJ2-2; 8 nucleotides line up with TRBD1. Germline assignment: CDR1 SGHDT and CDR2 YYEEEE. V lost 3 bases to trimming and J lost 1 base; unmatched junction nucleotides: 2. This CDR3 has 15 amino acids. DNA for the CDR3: TGTGCCAGCAGCTCTGGGACAGGGAACACCGGGGAGCTGTTTTTT. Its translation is CASSSGTGNTGELFF.

In DNA form, the CDR3 reads TGCGCCAGCAGCTCCTCGACTAGCGGGAGGGCCCTCAATGAGCAGTTCTTC. Amino acid sequence: CASSSSTSGRALNEQFF. The chain couples TRBV5-1 to TRBJ2-1; 14 bases fit TRBD2. This CDR3 is 17 amino acids long. Germline V CDR1 and CDR2: SGHRS, YFSETQ. Trimming removed 3 bases from V and 6 bases from J; junction bases left unmatched: 8.

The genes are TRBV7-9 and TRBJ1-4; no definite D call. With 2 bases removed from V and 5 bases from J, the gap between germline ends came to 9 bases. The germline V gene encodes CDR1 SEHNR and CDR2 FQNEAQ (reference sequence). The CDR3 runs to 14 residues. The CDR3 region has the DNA TGTGCCAGCAGCTTAATCCCCCTCAATGAAAAACTGTTTTTT. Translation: CASSLIPLNEKLFF.

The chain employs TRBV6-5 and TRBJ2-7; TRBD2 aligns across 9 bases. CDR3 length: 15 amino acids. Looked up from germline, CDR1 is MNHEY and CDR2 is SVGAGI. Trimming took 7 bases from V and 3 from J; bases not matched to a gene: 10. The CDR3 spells CASTEFGGGVYEQYF. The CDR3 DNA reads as TGTGCCAGCACGGAATTCGGCGGGGGGGTCTACGAGCAGTACTTC.